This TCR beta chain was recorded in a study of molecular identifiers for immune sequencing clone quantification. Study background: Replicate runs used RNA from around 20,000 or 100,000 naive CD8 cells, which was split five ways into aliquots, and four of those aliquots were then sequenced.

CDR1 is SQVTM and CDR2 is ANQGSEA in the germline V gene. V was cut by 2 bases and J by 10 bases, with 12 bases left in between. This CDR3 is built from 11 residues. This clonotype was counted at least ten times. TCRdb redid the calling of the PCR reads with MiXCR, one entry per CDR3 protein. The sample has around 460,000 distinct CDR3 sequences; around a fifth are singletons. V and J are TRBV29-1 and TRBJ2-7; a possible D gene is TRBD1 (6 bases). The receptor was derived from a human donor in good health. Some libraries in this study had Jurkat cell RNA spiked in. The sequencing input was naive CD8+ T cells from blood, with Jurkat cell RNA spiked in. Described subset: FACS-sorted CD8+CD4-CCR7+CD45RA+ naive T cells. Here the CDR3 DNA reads TGCAGCGTTGAACTGACAGGAGCCCAGTACTTC. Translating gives CSVELTGAQYF.